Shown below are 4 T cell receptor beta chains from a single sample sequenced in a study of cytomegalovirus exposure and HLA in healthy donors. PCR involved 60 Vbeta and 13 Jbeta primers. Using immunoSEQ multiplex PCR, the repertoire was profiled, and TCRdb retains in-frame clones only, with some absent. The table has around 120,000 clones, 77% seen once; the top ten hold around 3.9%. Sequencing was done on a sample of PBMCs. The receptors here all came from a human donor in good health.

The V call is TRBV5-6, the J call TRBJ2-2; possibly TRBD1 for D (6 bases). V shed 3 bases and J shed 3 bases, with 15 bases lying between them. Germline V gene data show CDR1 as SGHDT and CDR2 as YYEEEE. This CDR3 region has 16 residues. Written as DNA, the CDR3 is TGTGCCAGCAGCTGGGCGGTACAGGGAGACACCGGGGAGCTGTTTTTT. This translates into CASSWAVQGDTGELFF. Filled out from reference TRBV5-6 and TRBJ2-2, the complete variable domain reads DAGVTQSPTHLIKTRGQQVTLRCSPKSGHDTVSWYQQALGQGPQFIFQYYEEEERQRGNFPDRFSGHQFPNYSSELNVNALLLGDSALYLCASSWAVQGDTGELFFGEGSRLTVL.

The CDR3 loop is CASTLGRANNQPQHF. The CDR3 bases are TGTGCCAGTACCCTCGGGAGGGCTAACAATCAGCCCCAGCATTTT. The gene calls are TRBV19 and TRBJ1-5; no clear D gene. The germline CDR1 and CDR2 sequences are LNHDA and SQIVND (reference sequence). Trimming took 7 bases from V and 3 from J, leaving 16 bases between them. The CDR3 loop spans 15 amino acids.

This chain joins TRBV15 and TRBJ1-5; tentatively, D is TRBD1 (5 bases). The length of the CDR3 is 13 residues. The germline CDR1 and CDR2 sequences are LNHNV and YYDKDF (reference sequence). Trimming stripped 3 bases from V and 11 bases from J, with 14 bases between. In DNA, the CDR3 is TGTGCCACCAGCAGTGGGGGGGTTGGTACCCAGCATTTT. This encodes CATSSGGVGTQHF.

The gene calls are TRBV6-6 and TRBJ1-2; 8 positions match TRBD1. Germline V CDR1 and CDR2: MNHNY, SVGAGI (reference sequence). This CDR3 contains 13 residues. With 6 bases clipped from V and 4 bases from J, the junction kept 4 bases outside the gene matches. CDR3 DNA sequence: TGTGCCAGCAGCCGCACAGGGGGCTATGGCTACACCTTC. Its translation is CASSRTGGYGYTF.